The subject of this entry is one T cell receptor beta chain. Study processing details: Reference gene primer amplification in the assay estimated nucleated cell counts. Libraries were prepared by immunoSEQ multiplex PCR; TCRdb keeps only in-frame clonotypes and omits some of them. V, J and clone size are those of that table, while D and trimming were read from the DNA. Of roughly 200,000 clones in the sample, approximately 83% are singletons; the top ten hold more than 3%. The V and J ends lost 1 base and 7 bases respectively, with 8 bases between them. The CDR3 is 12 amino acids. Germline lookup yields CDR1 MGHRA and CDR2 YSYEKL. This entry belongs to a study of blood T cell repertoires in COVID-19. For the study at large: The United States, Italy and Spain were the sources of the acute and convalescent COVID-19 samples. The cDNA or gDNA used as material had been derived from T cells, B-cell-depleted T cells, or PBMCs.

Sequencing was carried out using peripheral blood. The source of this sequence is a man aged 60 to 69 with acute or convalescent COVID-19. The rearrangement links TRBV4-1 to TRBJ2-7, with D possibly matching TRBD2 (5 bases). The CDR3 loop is CASSQGPGEQYF. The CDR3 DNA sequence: TGCGCCAGCAGCCAAGGGCCGGGGGAGCAGTACTTC.